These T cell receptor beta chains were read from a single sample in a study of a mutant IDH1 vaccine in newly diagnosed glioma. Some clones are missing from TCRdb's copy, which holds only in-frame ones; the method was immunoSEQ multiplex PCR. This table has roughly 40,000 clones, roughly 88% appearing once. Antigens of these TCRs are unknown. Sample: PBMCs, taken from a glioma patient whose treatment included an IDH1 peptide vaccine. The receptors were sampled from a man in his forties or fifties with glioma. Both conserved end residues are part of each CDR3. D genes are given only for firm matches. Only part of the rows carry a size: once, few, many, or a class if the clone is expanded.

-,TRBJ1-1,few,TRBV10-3,CAISDKDRTEAFF,TGTGCCATCAGTGACAAAGATCGGACTGAAGCTTTCTTT
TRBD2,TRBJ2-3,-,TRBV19,CASSKPAGGQDTQYF,TGTGCCAGTAGTAAGCCAGCGGGAGGGCAAGATACGCAGTATTTT
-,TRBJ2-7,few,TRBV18,CASSPGSSYEQYF,TGTGCCAGCTCCCCAGGGAGCTCCTACGAGCAGTACTTC
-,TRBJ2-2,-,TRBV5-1,CASSLLPANTGELFF,TGCGCCAGCAGCTTGTTGCCCGCGAACACCGGGGAGCTGTTTTTT
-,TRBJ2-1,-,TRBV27,CASSARTLHNEQFF,TGTGCCAGCAGTGCCCGGACCCTACACAATGAGCAGTTCTTC
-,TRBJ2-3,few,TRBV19,CASSIGPDTQYF,TGTGCCAGTAGTATAGGCCCAGATACGCAGTATTTT
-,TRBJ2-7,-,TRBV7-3,CASSRVVGSGPSYEQYF,TGTGCCAGCAGCCGAGTTGTTGGGTCCGGTCCCTCCTACGAGCAGTACTTC
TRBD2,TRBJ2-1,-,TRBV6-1,CASSRREAYNEQFF,TGTGCCAGCAGCAGACGGGAGGCCTACAATGAGCAGTTCTTC
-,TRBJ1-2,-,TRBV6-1,CASIPWGSYTF,TGTGCCAGCATCCCTTGGGGGAGCTACACCTTC
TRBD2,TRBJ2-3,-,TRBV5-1,CASSLVSGRAEMQYF,TGCGCCAGCAGCTTGGTTAGCGGGAGGGCCGAGATGCAGTATTTT
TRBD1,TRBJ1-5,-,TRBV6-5,CASSWTGENQPQHF,TGTGCCAGCAGTTGGACAGGGGAGAATCAGCCCCAGCATTTT
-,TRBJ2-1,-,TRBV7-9,CASSLVRTNEQFF,TGTGCCAGCAGCTTAGTGCGGACCAATGAGCAGTTCTTC
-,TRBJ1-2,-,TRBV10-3,CAISEVREDVGYTF,TGTGCCATCAGTGAAGTTAGGGAAGATGTGGGCTACACCTTC
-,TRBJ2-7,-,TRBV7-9,CATTSSMAYEQYF,TGTGCCACCACCTCCTCCATGGCCTACGAGCAGTACTTC
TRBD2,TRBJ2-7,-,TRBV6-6,CASRGLAGGPAYEQYF,TGTGCCAGCAGGGGACTAGCGGGAGGGCCGGCGTACGAGCAGTACTTC
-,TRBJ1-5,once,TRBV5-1,CASSLDGAPHQPQHF,TGCGCCAGCAGCTTGGACGGGGCGCCCCATCAGCCCCAGCATTTT
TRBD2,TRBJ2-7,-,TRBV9,CASSVGTSGAYEQYF,TGTGCCAGCAGCGTTGGGACTAGCGGAGCCTACGAGCAGTACTTC
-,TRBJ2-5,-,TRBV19,CASSISAGIETQYF,TGTGCCAGTAGTATTTCGGCAGGGATCGAGACCCAGTACTTC
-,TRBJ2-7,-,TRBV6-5,CASSYSAGGYEQYF,TGTGCCAGCAGTTACTCGGCTGGGGGCTACGAGCAGTACTTC
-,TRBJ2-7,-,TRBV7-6,CASSLADITYEQYF,TGTGCCAGCAGCTTAGCGGACATAACATACGAGCAGTACTTC
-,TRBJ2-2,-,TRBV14,CASSPLVGQNTGELFF,TGTGCCAGCAGCCCTTTAGTTGGTCAGAACACCGGGGAGCTGTTTTTT
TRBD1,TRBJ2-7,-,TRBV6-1,CASSELTGSSYEQYF,TGTGCCAGCAGTGAATTGACAGGGAGCTCCTACGAGCAGTACTTC
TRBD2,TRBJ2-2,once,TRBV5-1,CASTGGFRTPTGELFF,TGCGCCAGCACCGGGGGGTTTAGGACTCCAACCGGGGAGCTGTTTTTT
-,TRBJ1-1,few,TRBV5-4,CASSLAGKASTEAFF,TGTGCCAGCAGCTTGGCGGGGAAAGCATCGACTGAAGCTTTCTTT
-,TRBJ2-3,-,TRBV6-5,CASSYSEGNTDTQYF,TGTGCCAGCAGTTACTCGGAGGGGAATACGGATACGCAGTATTTT
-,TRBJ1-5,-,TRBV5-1,CASSPGDGSAQHF,TGCGCCAGCAGCCCTGGGGACGGGTCAGCCCAGCATTTT
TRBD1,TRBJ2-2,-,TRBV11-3,CASSRDSLTGELFF,TGTGCCAGCAGCCGGGACAGCCTCACCGGGGAGCTGTTTTTT
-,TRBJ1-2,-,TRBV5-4,CASSLSAGANYGYTF,TGTGCCAGCAGCTTGTCTGCAGGCGCTAACTATGGCTACACCTTC
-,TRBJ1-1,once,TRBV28,CASSFPREIWAETEAFF,TGTGCCAGCAGTTTCCCGAGGGAAATATGGGCGGAGACTGAAGCTTTCTTT
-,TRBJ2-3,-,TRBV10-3,CAISADLVSTDTQYF,TGTGCCATCAGTGCGGACTTGGTTAGCACAGATACGCAGTATTTT
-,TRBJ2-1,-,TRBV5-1,CASSLGLGFEQFF,TGCGCCAGCAGCTTGGGTTTAGGGTTCGAGCAGTTCTTC
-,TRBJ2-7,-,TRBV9,CASSVIADYEQYF,TGTGCCAGCAGCGTTATAGCGGACTACGAGCAGTACTTC
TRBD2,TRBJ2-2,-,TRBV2,CARTLGGLAGGRTGELFF,TGTGCCAGGACCCTGGGCGGACTAGCGGGAGGGAGGACCGGGGAGCTGTTTTTT
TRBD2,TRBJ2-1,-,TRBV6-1,CASSEARPGGEFF,TGTGCCAGCAGTGAAGCCCGGCCGGGGGGGGAGTTCTTC
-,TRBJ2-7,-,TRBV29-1,CSVAPSKNNEQYF,TGCAGCGTTGCGCCTAGTAAAAACAACGAGCAGTACTTC
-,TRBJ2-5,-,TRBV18,CASSPRGAETQYF,TGTGCCAGCTCACCACGGGGTGCGGAGACCCAGTACTTC
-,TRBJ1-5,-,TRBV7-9,CASSIGQSTAVAQHF,TGTGCCAGCAGCATCGGACAGAGCACTGCAGTAGCCCAGCATTTT
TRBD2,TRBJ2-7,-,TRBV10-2,CASSETGGSYEQYF,TGCGCCAGCAGTGAAACGGGAGGCTCCTACGAGCAGTACTTC
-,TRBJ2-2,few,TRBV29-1,CSVERPPGELFF,TGCAGCGTTGAAAGGCCGCCCGGGGAGCTGTTTTTT
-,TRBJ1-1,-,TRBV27,CASSFLGTEAFF,TGTGCCAGCAGTTTCCTAGGCACTGAAGCTTTCTTT
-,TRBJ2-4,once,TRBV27,CASSLTRALSKNIQYF,TGTGCCAGCAGTTTAACCAGGGCTCTTTCCAAAAACATTCAGTACTTC
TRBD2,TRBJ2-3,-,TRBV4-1,CASSQGFWGLDGDTQYF,TGCGCCAGCAGCCAAGGGTTTTGGGGACTAGACGGCGATACGCAGTATTTT
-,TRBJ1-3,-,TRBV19,CASRGQASGNTIYF,TGTGCCAGTCGGGGGCAAGCCTCTGGAAACACCATATATTTT
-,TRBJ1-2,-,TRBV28,CASSRPSTNYGYTF,TGTGCCAGCAGCAGACCGAGCACCAACTATGGCTACACCTTC
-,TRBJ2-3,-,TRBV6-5,CAARSFDTQYF,TGTGCTGCAAGGAGCTTTGATACGCAGTATTTT
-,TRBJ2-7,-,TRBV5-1,CASRYRDSFSYEQYF,TGCGCCAGCAGGTACCGGGACTCCTTCTCCTACGAGCAGTACTTC
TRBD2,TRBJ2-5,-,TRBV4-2,CASSQDVSSGSSGAQYF,TGTGCCAGCAGCCAAGACGTTTCTAGCGGGAGTTCGGGTGCCCAGTACTTC
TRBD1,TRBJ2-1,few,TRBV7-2,CASSADRGRGEQFF,TGTGCCAGCAGCGCTGACAGGGGGCGGGGTGAGCAGTTCTTC
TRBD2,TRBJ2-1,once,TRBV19,CASSQAGSGNEQFF,TGTGCCAGTAGCCAAGCGGGATCGGGGAATGAGCAGTTCTTC
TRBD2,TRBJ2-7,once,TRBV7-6,CASNPTSGSSYEQYF,TGTGCCAGCAACCCCACTAGCGGGAGCTCCTACGAGCAGTACTTC
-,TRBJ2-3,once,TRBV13,CASSLGSTDTQYF,TGTGCCAGCAGCTTAGGGAGCACAGATACGCAGTATTTT
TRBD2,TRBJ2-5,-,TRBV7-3,CASSLIGSGSPSQETQYF,TGTGCCAGCAGCTTAATCGGAAGCGGGAGCCCATCTCAAGAGACCCAGTACTTC
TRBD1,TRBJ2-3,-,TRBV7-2,CASSLGQGQLDTQYF,TGTGCCAGCAGCTTAGGACAGGGGCAGTTAGATACGCAGTATTTT
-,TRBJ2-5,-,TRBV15,CATSRLPTAPEMTQYF,TGTGCCACCAGCAGACTTCCGACAGCACCAGAGATGACCCAGTACTTC
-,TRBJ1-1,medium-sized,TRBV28,CASVMGSPTEAFF,TGTGCCAGCGTTATGGGGAGCCCCACTGAAGCTTTCTTT
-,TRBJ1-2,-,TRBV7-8,CASSIQQGYGYTF,TGTGCCAGCAGCATTCAACAGGGCTATGGCTACACCTTC
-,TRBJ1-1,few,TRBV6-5,CASSTGDSFNTEAFF,TGTGCCAGCAGTACAGGAGACAGTTTTAACACTGAAGCTTTCTTT
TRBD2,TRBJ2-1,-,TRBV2,CASRDILAGTFNEQFF,TGTGCCAGCAGGGATATACTAGCGGGAACCTTCAATGAGCAGTTCTTC
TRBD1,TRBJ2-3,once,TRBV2,CASRQGEDTQYF,TGTGCCAGCCGACAGGGGGAGGATACGCAGTATTTT